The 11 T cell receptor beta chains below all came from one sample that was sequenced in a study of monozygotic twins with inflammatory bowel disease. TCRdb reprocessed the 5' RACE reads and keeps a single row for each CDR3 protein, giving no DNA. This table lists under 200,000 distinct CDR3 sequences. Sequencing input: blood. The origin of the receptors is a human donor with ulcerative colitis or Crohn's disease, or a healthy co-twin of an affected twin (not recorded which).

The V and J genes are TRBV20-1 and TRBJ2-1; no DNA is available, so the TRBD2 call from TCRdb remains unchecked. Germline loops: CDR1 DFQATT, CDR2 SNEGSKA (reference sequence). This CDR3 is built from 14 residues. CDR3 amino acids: CRGLAGGTYNEQFF.

The CDR3 loop is CASSPLAGVQETQYF. The chain uses TRBV7-2 and TRBJ2-5; TCRdb proposes TRBD2, but this gene call is untestable without DNA. Germline V CDR1 and CDR2: SGHTA, FQGNSA. The length of the CDR3 is 15 residues.

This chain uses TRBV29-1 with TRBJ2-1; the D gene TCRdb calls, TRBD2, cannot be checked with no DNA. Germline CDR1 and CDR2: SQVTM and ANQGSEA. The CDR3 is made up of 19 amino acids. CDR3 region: CSVDSWTGRTSGGYNEQFF.

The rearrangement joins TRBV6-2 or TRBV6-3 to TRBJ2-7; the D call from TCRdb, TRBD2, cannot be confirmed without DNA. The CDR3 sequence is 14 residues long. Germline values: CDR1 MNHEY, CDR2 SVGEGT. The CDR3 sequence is CASSYVAGNYEQYF.

The CDR3 sequence is CASSYSTGPRGYEQYF. The genes are TRBV6-5 and TRBJ2-7; TCRdb proposes TRBD1, but this gene call is untestable without DNA. Germline CDR1 reads MNHEY; CDR2 reads SVGAGI. The CDR3 covers 16 residues.

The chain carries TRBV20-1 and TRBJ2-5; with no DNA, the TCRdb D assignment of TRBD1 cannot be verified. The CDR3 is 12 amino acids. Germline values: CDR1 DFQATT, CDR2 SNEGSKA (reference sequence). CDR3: CSATGALETQYF.

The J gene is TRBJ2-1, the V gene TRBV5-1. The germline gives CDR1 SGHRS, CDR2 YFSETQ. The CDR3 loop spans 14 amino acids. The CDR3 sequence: CASSVPSSYNEQFF.

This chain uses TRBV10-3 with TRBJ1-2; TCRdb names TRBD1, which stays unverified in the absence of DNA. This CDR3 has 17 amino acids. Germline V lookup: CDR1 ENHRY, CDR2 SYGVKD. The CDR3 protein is CAISFSSSDRTNYGYTF.

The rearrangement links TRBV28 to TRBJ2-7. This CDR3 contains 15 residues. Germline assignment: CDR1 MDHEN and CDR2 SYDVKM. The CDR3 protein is CASSLGLAISYEQYF.

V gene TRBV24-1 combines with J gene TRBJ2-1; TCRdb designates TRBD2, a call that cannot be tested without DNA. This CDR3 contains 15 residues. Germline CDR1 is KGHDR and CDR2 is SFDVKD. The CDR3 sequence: CATSDRGAGYNEQFF.

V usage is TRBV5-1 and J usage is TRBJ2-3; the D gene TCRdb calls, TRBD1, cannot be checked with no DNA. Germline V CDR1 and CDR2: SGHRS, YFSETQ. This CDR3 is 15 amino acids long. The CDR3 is CASSSGTGNTDTQYF. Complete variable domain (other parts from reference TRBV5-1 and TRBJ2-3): KAGVTQTPRYLIKTRGQQVTLSCSPISGHRSVSWYQQTPGQGLQFLFEYFSETQRNKGNFPGRFSGRQFSNSRSEMNVSTLELGDSALYLCASSSGTGNTDTQYFGPGTRLTVL.